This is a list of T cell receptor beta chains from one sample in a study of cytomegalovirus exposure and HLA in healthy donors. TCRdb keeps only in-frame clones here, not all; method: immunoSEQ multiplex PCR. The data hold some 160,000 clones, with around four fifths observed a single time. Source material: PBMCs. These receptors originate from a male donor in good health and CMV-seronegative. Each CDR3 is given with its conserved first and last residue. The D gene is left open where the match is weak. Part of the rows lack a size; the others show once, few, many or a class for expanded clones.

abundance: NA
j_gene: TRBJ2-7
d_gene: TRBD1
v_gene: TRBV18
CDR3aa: CASSPGTGRPYEQYF
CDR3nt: TGTGCCAGCTCACCCGGGACAGGGAGACCCTACGAGCAGTACTTC

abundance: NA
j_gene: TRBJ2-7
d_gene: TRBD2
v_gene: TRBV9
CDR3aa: CASSVASGPYEQYF
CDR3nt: TGTGCCAGCAGCGTAGCTAGCGGACCCTACGAGCAGTACTTC

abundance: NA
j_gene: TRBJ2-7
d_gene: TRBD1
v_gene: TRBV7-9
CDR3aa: CASSSMGTGPYEQYF
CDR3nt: TGTGCCAGCAGCTCCATGGGGACAGGGCCTTACGAGCAGTACTTC

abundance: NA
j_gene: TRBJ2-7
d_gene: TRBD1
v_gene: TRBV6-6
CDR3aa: CASSYGQGAYEQYF
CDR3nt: TGTGCCAGCAGTTACGGACAGGGGGCCTACGAGCAGTACTTC

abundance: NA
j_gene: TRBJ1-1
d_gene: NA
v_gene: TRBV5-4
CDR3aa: CASSLARGMNTEAFF
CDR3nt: TGTGCCAGCAGCTTGGCCCGGGGTATGAACACTGAAGCTTTCTTT

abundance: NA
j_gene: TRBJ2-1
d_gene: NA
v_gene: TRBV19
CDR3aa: CASIRGAGVVDEQFF
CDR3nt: TGTGCCAGTATACGGGGGGCGGGAGTAGTGGATGAGCAGTTCTTC

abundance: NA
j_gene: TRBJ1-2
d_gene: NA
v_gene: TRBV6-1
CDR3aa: CASSETFLGWDGYTF
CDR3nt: TGTGCCAGCAGTGAAACCTTCTTGGGCTGGGATGGCTACACCTTC

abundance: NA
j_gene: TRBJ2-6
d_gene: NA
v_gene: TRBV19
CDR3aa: CASSQLNSGANVLTF
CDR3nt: TGTGCCAGTAGTCAACTGAACTCTGGGGCCAACGTCCTGACTTTC

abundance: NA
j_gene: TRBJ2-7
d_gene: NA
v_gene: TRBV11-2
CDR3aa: CASSEGKGGHSSYEQYF
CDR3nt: TGTGCCAGCAGCGAAGGGAAAGGGGGACACAGCTCCTACGAGCAGTACTTC

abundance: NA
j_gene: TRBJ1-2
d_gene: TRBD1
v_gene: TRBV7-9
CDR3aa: CSSSRGQGNYGYTF
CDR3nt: TGTTCCAGCAGTAGGGGACAGGGGAACTATGGCTACACCTTC

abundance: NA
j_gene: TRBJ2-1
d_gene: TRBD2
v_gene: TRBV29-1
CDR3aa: CSASGRTHSSYNEQFF
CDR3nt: TGCAGCGCTAGCGGGAGGACCCACAGCTCCTACAATGAGCAGTTCTTC

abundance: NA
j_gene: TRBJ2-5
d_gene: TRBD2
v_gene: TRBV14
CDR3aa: CASSRSRGGEQETQYF
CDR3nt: TGTGCCAGCAGCCGAAGCCGCGGGGGAGAGCAAGAGACCCAGTACTTC

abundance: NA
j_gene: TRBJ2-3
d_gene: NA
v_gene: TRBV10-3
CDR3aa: CAISEAGFSTDTQYF
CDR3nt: TGTGCCATCAGTGAAGCCGGGTTTAGCACAGATACGCAGTATTTT

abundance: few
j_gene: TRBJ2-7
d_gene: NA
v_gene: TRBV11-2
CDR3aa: CASSFVGRLPEQYF
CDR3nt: TGTGCCAGCAGCTTCGTAGGGAGGCTGCCGGAGCAGTACTTC

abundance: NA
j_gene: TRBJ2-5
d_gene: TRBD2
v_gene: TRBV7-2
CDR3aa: CASSPSGSGGRETQYF
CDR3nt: TGTGCCAGCAGCCCCTCGGGTAGCGGGGGGCGAGAGACCCAGTACTTC

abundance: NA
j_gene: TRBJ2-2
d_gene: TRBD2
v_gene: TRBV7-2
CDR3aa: CASSLAGTSGSNTGELFF
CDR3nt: TGTGCCAGCAGCTTAGCAGGGACTAGCGGGAGTAACACCGGGGAGCTGTTTTTT

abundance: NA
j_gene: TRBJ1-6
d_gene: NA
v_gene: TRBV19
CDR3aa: CASSTATDYNSPLHF
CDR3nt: TGTGCCAGTAGTACAGCGACAGACTATAATTCACCCCTCCACTTT

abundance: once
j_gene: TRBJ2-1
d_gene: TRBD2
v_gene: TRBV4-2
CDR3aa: CASSQVLAGIDRNEQFF
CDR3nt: TGTGCCAGCAGCCAAGTTCTAGCGGGGATTGATAGGAATGAGCAGTTCTTC

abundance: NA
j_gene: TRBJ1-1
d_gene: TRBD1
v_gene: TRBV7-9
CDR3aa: CSSREGQANTEAFF
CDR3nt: TGTTCCAGCAGGGAAGGACAGGCTAACACTGAAGCTTTCTTT

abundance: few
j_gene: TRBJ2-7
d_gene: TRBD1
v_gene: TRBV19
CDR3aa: CASSLTGGQQYF
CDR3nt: TGTGCCAGTAGTCTCACAGGGGGACAGCAGTACTTC

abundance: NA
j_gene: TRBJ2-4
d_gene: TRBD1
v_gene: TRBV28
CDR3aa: CASNRQGVGTKNIQYF
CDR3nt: TGTGCCAGCAACAGACAGGGCGTTGGAACCAAAAACATTCAGTACTTC

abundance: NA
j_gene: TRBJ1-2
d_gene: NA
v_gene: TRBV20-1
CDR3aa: CSALANYGYTF
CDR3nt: TGCAGTGCTTTAGCTAACTATGGCTACACCTTC

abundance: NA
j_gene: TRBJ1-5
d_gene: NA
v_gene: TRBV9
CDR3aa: CASSVQDNQPQHF
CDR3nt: TGTGCCAGCAGCGTGCAGGACAATCAGCCCCAGCATTTT

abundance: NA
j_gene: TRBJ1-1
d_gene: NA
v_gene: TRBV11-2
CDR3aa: CASSWAQTNHPKTEAFF
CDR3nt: TGTGCCAGCAGCTGGGCACAGACTAATCATCCTAAAACTGAAGCTTTCTTT

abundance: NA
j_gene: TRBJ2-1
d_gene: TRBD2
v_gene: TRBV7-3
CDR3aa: CASSFLAGGLNEQFF
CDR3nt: TGTGCCAGCAGCTTCTTAGCGGGGGGACTCAATGAGCAGTTCTTC

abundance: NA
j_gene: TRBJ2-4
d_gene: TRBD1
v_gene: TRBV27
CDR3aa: CASRPDRGELWGDKNIQYF
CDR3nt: TGTGCCAGCAGGCCCGACAGGGGCGAGTTGTGGGGGGACAAAAACATTCAGTACTTC

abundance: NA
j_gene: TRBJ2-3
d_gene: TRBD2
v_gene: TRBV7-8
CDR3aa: CASSLAPASGDPSTDTQYF
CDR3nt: TGTGCCAGCAGCTTAGCGCCGGCTAGCGGGGATCCTAGCACAGATACGCAGTATTTT

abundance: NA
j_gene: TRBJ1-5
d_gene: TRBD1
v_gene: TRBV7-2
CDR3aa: CASSTRTGLKNQPQHF
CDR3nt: TGTGCCAGCAGCACTCGGACAGGGTTGAAGAATCAGCCCCAGCATTTT

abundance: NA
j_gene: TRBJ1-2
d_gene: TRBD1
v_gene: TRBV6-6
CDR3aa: CASSPGQTTRGYTF
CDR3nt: TGTGCCAGCAGTCCGGGACAGACTACCCGGGGCTACACCTTC

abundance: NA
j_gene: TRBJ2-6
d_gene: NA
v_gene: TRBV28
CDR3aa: CASSSGGGGANVLTF
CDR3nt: TGTGCCAGCAGTTCTGGGGGAGGAGGGGCCAACGTCCTGACTTTC

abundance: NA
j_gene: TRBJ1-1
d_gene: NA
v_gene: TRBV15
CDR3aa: CATAGDGRKTEAFF
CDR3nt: TGTGCCACCGCGGGGGATGGGCGAAAGACTGAAGCTTTCTTT

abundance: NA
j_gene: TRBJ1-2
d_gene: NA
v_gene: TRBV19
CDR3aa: CASSIPADYGYTF
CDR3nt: TGTGCCAGTAGTATCCCAGCGGACTATGGCTACACCTTC

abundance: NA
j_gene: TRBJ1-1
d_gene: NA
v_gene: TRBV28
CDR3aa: CATDQGSGTEAFF
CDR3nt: TGTGCTACAGACCAGGGTTCCGGGACTGAAGCTTTCTTT

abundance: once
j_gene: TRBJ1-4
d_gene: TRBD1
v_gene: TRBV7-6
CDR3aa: CASNRGFGEKLFF
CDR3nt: TGTGCCAGCAACAGGGGTTTCGGGGAAAAACTGTTTTTT

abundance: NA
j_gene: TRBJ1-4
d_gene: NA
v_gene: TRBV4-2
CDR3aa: CASSAAGGPIGEKLFF
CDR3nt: TGTGCCAGCAGCGCCGCAGGAGGGCCTATTGGGGAAAAACTGTTTTTT

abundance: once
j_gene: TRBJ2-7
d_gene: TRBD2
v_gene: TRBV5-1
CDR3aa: CASSLTSGSYEQYF
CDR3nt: TGCGCCAGCAGCTTGACTAGCGGGAGCTACGAGCAGTACTTC

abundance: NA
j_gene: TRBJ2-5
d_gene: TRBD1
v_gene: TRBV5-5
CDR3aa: CASSRHDREETQYF
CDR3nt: TGTGCCAGCAGCCGACACGACAGGGAAGAGACCCAGTACTTC

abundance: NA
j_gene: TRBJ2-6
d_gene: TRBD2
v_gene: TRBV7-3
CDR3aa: CSSSSMSGAGAPLSGANVLTF
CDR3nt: TGTTCCAGCAGCTCCATGTCCGGAGCGGGGGCCCCTCTCTCTGGGGCCAACGTCCTGACTTTC

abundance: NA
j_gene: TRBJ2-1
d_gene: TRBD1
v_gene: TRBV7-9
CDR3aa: CASSLETGGTGNEQFF
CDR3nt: TGTGCCAGCAGCTTAGAGACAGGGGGTACAGGCAATGAGCAGTTCTTC

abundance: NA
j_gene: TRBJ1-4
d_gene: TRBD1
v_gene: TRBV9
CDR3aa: CASSVGQGGEKLFF
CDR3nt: TGTGCCAGCAGCGTAGGGCAGGGGGGTGAAAAACTGTTTTTT

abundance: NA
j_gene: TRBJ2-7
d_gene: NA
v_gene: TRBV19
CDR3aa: CASSIEGGEQYF
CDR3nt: TGTGCCAGTAGTATCGAGGGTGGCGAGCAGTACTTC

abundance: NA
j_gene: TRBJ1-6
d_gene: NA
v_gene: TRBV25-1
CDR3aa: CASSEISRVYNSPLHF
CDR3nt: TGTGCCAGCAGTGAGATATCGCGGGTATATAATTCACCCCTCCACTTT

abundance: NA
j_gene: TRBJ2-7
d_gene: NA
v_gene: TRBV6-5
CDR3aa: CASRTGQTYEQYF
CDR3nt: TGTGCCAGCAGAACAGGACAGACCTACGAGCAGTACTTC

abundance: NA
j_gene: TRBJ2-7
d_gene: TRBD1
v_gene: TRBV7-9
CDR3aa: CASSPRGQSSFSYEQYF
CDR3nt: TGTGCCAGCAGCCCAAGGGGACAGTCCTCCTTTTCCTACGAGCAGTACTTC

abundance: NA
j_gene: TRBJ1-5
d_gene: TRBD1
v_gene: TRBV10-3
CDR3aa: CAIRPGQGEAQHF
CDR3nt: TGTGCCATCAGGCCGGGACAGGGGGAAGCCCAGCATTTT

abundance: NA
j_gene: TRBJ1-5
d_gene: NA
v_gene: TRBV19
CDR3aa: CASSIDLWNRVSNQPQHF
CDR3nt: TGTGCCAGTAGTATAGATCTATGGAACAGGGTAAGCAATCAGCCCCAGCATTTT

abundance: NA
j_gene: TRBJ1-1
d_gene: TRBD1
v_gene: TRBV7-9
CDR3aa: CASSLADIVRDREPEAFF
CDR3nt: TGTGCCAGCAGCTTAGCGGATATCGTAAGGGACAGGGAGCCTGAAGCTTTCTTT

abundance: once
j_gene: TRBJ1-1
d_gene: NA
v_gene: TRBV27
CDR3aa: CASSTGLNTEAFF
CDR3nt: TGTGCCAGCAGTACAGGGCTCAACACTGAAGCTTTCTTT

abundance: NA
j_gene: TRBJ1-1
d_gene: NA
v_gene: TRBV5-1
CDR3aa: CASSLVAGGTEAFF
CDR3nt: TGCGCCAGCAGCTTGGTGGCGGGGGGAACTGAAGCTTTCTTT

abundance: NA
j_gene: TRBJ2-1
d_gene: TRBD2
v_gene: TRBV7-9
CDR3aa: CASSSLLAGGYNEQFF
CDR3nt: TGTGCCAGCAGCTCATTGCTAGCGGGAGGGTACAATGAGCAGTTCTTC

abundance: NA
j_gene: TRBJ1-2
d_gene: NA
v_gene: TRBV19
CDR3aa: CASTTRRTTLNGYTF
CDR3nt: TGTGCCAGCACCACCCGCCGGACAACTCTAAATGGCTACACCTTC

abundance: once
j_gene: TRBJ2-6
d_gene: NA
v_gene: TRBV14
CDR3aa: CASSQVRFSGRVVGANVLTF
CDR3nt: TGTGCCAGCAGCCAAGTACGCTTTTCGGGCAGGGTGGTTGGGGCCAACGTCCTGACTTTC